Shown below are 3 T cell receptor beta chains from a single sample sequenced in a study of monozygotic twins with inflammatory bowel disease. No DNA is given; TCRdb re-called the 5' RACE reads and lists each CDR3 protein once. The table for this sample gives 330,000 or so distinct CDR3 sequences. Sequencing input: blood. All receptors come from a human donor with ulcerative colitis or Crohn's disease, or a healthy co-twin of an affected twin (not recorded which).

The genes are TRBV12-3 or TRBV12-4 and TRBJ2-2. CDR3 size: 15 residues. CDR3 in amino acids: CASSFAAVNTGELFF.

The chain joins TRBV29-1 to TRBJ2-7; the D call of TRBD1 rests on TCRdb alone, since no DNA is present to check it. The CDR3 consists of 12 residues. Germline values: CDR1 SQVTM, CDR2 ANQGSEA. The CDR3 loop reads CSAGSGPYEQYF.

The rearrangement uses TRBV28 and TRBJ2-7; TCRdb's D gene call, TRBD1, goes unchecked for lack of DNA. The germline gives CDR1 MDHEN, CDR2 SYDVKM. There are 14 residues in the CDR3. Here the CDR3 reads CASSTGHKSYEQYF.